The 29 T cell receptor beta chains in this list originate from one sample, sequenced in a study of beta chain features in type 1 diabetes. All of the isolated RNA was reverse transcribed, so expressed TCRB transcripts were sequenced. The table came from immunoSEQ multiplex PCR; TCRdb's copy has only in-frame clones and leaves some out. The sample records approximately 250,000 clones, 16% being singletons. The study, taken as a whole, reports: When Type 1 diabetes patients were examined, their TCRB CDR3s proved moderately but significantly shorter in all four CD4+ subsets.

No antigen has been identified for these receptors. Sequenced input: naive CD4+ T cells from blood. All receptors come from a man younger than 40 with type 1 diabetes.

This clone was counted a few times. This rearrangement joins TRBV4-3 to TRBJ2-5, with 8 bases lining up with TRBD1. The CDR3 loop spans 15 amino acids. Unmatched junction bases numbered 9, after V lost 4 bases and J lost 5 bases. CDR1 is LGHNA, CDR2 YSLEER, per germline. The CDR3 DNA reads TGCGCCAGCAGCCCGCAGGGGGCCTCCGGGGAGACCCAGTACTTC. The encoded protein is CASSPQGASGETQYF.

The sample holds a few counts of this clone. This chain uses TRBV28 with TRBJ2-1, with D unclear. The V gene's germline CDR1 is MDHEN and CDR2 SYDVKM. This CDR3 region has 12 residues. Trimming took 3 bases from V and 6 from J, leaving 6 bases between them. The CDR3 DNA reads TGTGCCAGCAGTTTCAGAGTCAATGAGCAGTTCTTC. It codes for CASSFRVNEQFF.

The chain employs TRBV4-1 and TRBJ2-2, with D unclear. This CDR3 spans 15 amino acids. CDR1 is MGHRA and CDR2 is YSYEKL in the germline V gene. V was clipped by 1 base and J by 2 bases, with 8 bases between them. The CDR3 protein is CASSQVGANTGELFF. In nucleotides, the CDR3 is TGCGCCAGCAGCCAAGTTGGCGCTAACACCGGGGAGCTGTTTTTT.

The table lists this clone with a count of one. The genes are TRBV4-2 and TRBJ1-1; a possible D gene is TRBD1 (5 bases). Per the germline V gene, CDR1 is LGHNA and CDR2 is YNFKEQ. The CDR3 loop spans 16 amino acids. V was cut by 2 bases and J by 4 bases, with 17 bases left in between. As DNA, the CDR3 is TGTGCCAGCAGCCAACCCCTAGGGGTGGGAGGCACTGAAGCTTTCTTT. Translated, it gives CASSQPLGVGGTEAFF.

This clone was counted a few times. This chain uses TRBV30 with TRBJ1-1; 10 nucleotides line up with TRBD1. CDR1 and CDR2 from the germline V gene are GTSNPN and SVGIG (reference sequence). The J segment lost 6 bases and the V segment lost 8 bases, leaving 9 bases of the junction unmatched. The CDR3 loop spans 13 amino acids. CDR3 sequence (DNA): TGTGCCGTACAGGGACAGGGGACCTCTGAAGCTTTCTTT. Its protein product is CAVQGQGTSEAFF.

This clone occurred a few times. This chain links TRBV9 with TRBJ2-7, with TRBD2 as a possible D gene (6 bases). The ends were cut back, 3 bases at V and 1 base at J, with 14 bases in the middle. Germline loops: CDR1 SGDLS, CDR2 YYNGEE. The CDR3 is made up of 15 amino acids. The CDR3 bases are TGTGCCAGCAGCGGACGTGGGGACTTGTCCTACGAGCAGTACTTC. This codes for CASSGRGDLSYEQYF.

The rearrangement uses TRBV30 and TRBJ1-1; no clear D. Trimming pared 0 bases from V and 11 bases from J, leaving 10 bases between. CDR1 and CDR2 (germline): GTSNPN, SVGIG (reference sequence). The length of the CDR3 is 11 residues. The CDR3 spells CAWSVLVGAFF. CDR3 coding DNA: TGTGCCTGGAGTGTATTAGTTGGTGCTTTCTTT.

The rearrangement uses TRBV28 and TRBJ2-1; D remains ambiguous. V lost 3 bases and J 8 bases, leaving 11 bases between the germline ends. The CDR3 extends over 13 amino acids. CDR1 and CDR2 (germline): MDHEN, SYDVKM. CDR3 in amino acids: CASSLVQSHEQFF. The CDR3 nucleotides are TGTGCCAGCAGTTTGGTCCAGTCGCATGAGCAGTTCTTC.

In DNA, the CDR3 is TGTGCCAGCAGCGCCAGGGGGCGGGACACCGGGGAGCTGTTTTTT. Amino acid sequence: CASSARGRDTGELFF. V gene TRBV9 combines with J gene TRBJ2-2; 8 bases are a match to TRBD1. With 3 bases clipped from V and 3 bases from J, the junction kept 4 bases outside the gene matches. CDR1 SGDLS and CDR2 YYNGEE come from the germline V gene. The CDR3 runs 15 residues.

The chain uses TRBV4-2 and TRBJ2-3, with D unclear. The CDR3 covers 14 residues. Germline lookup yields CDR1 LGHNA and CDR2 YNFKEQ. V gave up 0 bases and J gave up 0 bases, with 4 bases separating them. As DNA, the CDR3 is TGTGCCAGCAGCCAAGATGCTAGCACAGATACGCAGTATTTT. The encoded protein is CASSQDASTDTQYF.

The J gene is TRBJ2-2, the V gene TRBV4-2; a possible D gene is TRBD2 (6 bases). The V and J ends lost 0 bases and 7 bases respectively, with 12 bases between them. The CDR3 is 15 residues long. CDR1 is LGHNA and CDR2 is YNFKEQ in the germline V gene. The CDR3 sequence is CASSQDRGTVGELFF. For the CDR3, the DNA is TGTGCCAGCAGCCAAGATCGCGGGACCGTCGGGGAGCTGTTTTTT.

For the CDR3, the DNA is TGTGCCAGCAGCGTTGGACAGGGTGGACATACGCAGTATTTT. Amino acid sequence: CASSVGQGGHTQYF. The V and J genes are TRBV7-3 and TRBJ2-3, with 8 bases aligning to TRBD1. Germline lookup yields CDR1 SGHTA and CDR2 FQGTGA. CDR3 length: 14 residues. The V segment lost 5 bases and the J segment 7 bases; nucleotides outside the gene matches: 8.

This clone was seen only a few times. CDR3: CASARDRSYNEQFF. In nucleotides, the CDR3 is TGTGCCAGCGCACGGGACAGGTCCTACAATGAGCAGTTCTTC. V and J are TRBV7-2 and TRBJ2-1; 8 bases line up with TRBD1. CDR1 and CDR2 (germline): SGHTA, FQGNSA. This CDR3 is built from 14 residues. V gave up 8 bases and J gave up 1 base; unmatched junction bases: 4.

This clone was counted only a few times. The chain couples TRBV14 to TRBJ2-6; D ambiguous. There are 14 residues in the CDR3. The V gene lost 3 bases and the J gene lost 2 bases, with 5 bases spanning the gap. Germline loops: CDR1 SGHDN, CDR2 FVKESK. CDR3 loop: CASSQLTGANVLTF. In DNA form, the CDR3 reads TGTGCCAGCAGCCAGCTTACTGGGGCCAACGTCCTGACTTTC. Complete variable domain (other parts from reference TRBV14 and TRBJ2-6): EAGVTQFPSHSVIEKGQTVTLRCDPISGHDNLYWYRRVMGKEIKFLLHFVKESKQDESGMPNNRFLAERTGGTYSTLKVQPAELEDSGVYFCASSQLTGANVLTFGAGSRLTVL.

This clone appeared a few times. Germline is not matched at one junction end, which may reflect a read error. This chain connects TRBV29-1 to TRBJ2-5, with 8 bases that match TRBD2. The CDR3 is 14 residues long. Germline CDR1 is SQVTM and CDR2 is ANQGSEA. CDR3 protein: CSVRTSTSQGTQYF. CDR3 in DNA: TGCAGCGTGCGGACTAGCACCTCCCAAGGGACCCAGTACTTC.

The chain employs TRBV7-8 and TRBJ1-4, with D maybe TRBD1 (5 bases). This CDR3 comprises 15 residues. Germline-derived CDR1 and CDR2 are SGHVS and FQNEAQ. V was shortened by 5 bases and J by 10 bases, with 20 bases between the two germline ends. The CDR3 coding sequence is TGTGCCAGCAGCCGCCCCGGGACCCACTGGGGAAAACTGTTTTTT. It is translated as CASSRPGTHWGKLFF.

This clone showed up just a few times. The gene calls are TRBV2 and TRBJ2-5, with 12 bases that match TRBD2. Looked up from germline, CDR1 is SNHLY and CDR2 is FYNNEI. The CDR3 extends over 13 amino acids. This chain's CDR3 is CSLGTSGGQTQYF. DNA of the CDR3: TGTTCCCTCGGCACTAGCGGGGGGCAGACCCAGTACTTC.

V is TRBV18 and J is TRBJ1-1, with unresolved D. CDR3 length: 15 amino acids. Germline CDR1 is KGHSH and CDR2 is LQKENI. Trimming pared 3 bases from V and 1 base from J, leaving 12 bases between. As DNA, the CDR3 is TGTGCCAGCTCACCTCAAGGCGACAAGAACACTGAAGCTTTCTTT. Translation gives CASSPQGDKNTEAFF. The full variable domain, its missing parts supplied by reference TRBV18 and TRBJ1-1, is NAGVMQNPRHLVRRRGQEARLRCSPMKGHSHVYWYRQLPEEGLKFMVYLQKENIIDESGMPKERFSAEFPKEGPSILRIQQVVRGDSAAYFCASSPQGDKNTEAFFGQGTRLTVV.

This clone was found a few times. The V gene is TRBV27, the J gene TRBJ2-3, with 9 positions matching TRBD2. V was clipped by 3 bases and J by 1 base; unmatched bases: 8. Germline values: CDR1 MNHEY, CDR2 SMNVEV (reference sequence). This CDR3 is built from 17 residues. Written as DNA, the CDR3 is TGTGCCAGCAGTTTCTATCGAGCGGGAGGTGGCACAGATACGCAGTATTTT. This sequence encodes CASSFYRAGGGTDTQYF.

Note on this clone: Different DNA sequences within this sample yield the same CDR3. The V and J genes are TRBV2 and TRBJ1-5, with 7 positions matching TRBD1. In germline, CDR1 is SNHLY, CDR2 FYNNEI. The CDR3 sequence is 14 residues long. V was clipped by 4 bases and J by 2 bases; unmatched bases: 2. CDR3 DNA sequence: TGTGCCAGCAGTGGAACAGGGGGCAATCAGCCCCAGCATTTT. Amino acid sequence: CASSGTGGNQPQHF. The full variable domain, its missing parts supplied by reference TRBV2 and TRBJ1-5, is EPEVTQTPSHQVTQMGQEVILRCVPISNHLYFYWYRQILGQKVEFLVSFYNNEISEKSEIFDDQFSVERPDGSNFTLKIRSTKLEDSAMYFCASSGTGGNQPQHFGDGTRLSIL.

This clone was seen more than once but under ten times. V and J are TRBV5-1 and TRBJ2-7, with a tentative D call TRBD2 (6 bases). The CDR3 has 15 residues. The germline gives CDR1 SGHRS, CDR2 YFSETQ. V was shortened by 0 bases and J by 3 bases, with 13 bases between the two germline ends. The CDR3 sequence is CASSLAMRDVYEQYF. The CDR3 bases are TGCGCCAGCAGCTTGGCCATGCGGGATGTCTACGAGCAGTACTTC. Using reference TRBV5-1 and TRBJ2-7 for the parts outside the CDR3, the full variable domain is KAGVTQTPRYLIKTRGQQVTLSCSPISGHRSVSWYQQTPGQGLQFLFEYFSETQRNKGNFPGRFSGRQFSNSRSEMNVSTLELGDSALYLCASSLAMRDVYEQYFGPGTRLTVT.

This clone was seen more than once but under ten times. V and J are TRBV7-2 and TRBJ2-7; D is perhaps TRBD1 (6 bases). Germline loops: CDR1 SGHTA, CDR2 FQGNSA. Trimming pared 5 bases from V and 3 bases from J, leaving 20 bases between. The CDR3 runs 16 residues. DNA for the CDR3: TGTGCCAGCAGCCCCGGACAGAACCTAGTCGTCTACGAGCAGTACTTC. Protein product: CASSPGQNLVVYEQYF.

This clone was recorded a few times. This chain links TRBV11-1 with TRBJ2-5; D is ambiguous. The CDR3 has 12 amino acids. Trimming removed 8 bases from V and 4 bases from J, with 11 bases in between. CDR1 and CDR2 (germline): SGHAT, FQDESV (reference sequence). As DNA, the CDR3 is TGTGCCAGCGCCCCTTCGGCAGAGACCCAGTACTTC. This sequence encodes CASAPSAETQYF.

The CDR3 DNA follows: TGTGCCTGGAGCCCGATAGGACAGTCCAATCAGCCCCAGCATTTT. As protein: CAWSPIGQSNQPQHF. This chain links TRBV30 with TRBJ1-5, with D tentatively TRBD1 (6 bases). The CDR3 is 15 residues long. Germline loops: CDR1 GTSNPN, CDR2 SVGIG (reference sequence). V was trimmed by 3 bases and J by 3 bases, leaving 15 bases between them.

The rearrangement links TRBV30 to TRBJ2-3; D gene uncertain. The CDR3 sequence is 12 residues long. CDR1 and CDR2 (germline): GTSNPN, SVGIG (reference sequence). Trimming left V 0 bases short and J 4 bases short, with 5 bases between. CDR3 DNA: TGTGCCTGGAGTGTAACCGCAGATACGCAGTATTTT. The encoded protein is CAWSVTADTQYF. Looking up the rest from reference TRBV30 and TRBJ2-3 gives the full variable domain: SQTIHQWPATLVQPVGSPLSLECTVEGTSNPNLYWYRQAAGRGLQLLFYSVGIGQISSEVPQNLSASRPQDRQFILSSKKLLLSDSGFYLCAWSVTADTQYFGPGTRLTVL.

The CDR3 is CASSLRRQDGYTF. CDR3 DNA: TGTGCCAGCTCACTCCGAAGACAGGATGGCTACACCTTC. The rearrangement links TRBV18 to TRBJ1-2; tentative D call: TRBD1 (6 bases). V was clipped by 4 bases and J by 6 bases, with 12 bases between them. The CDR3 is made up of 13 amino acids. Germline assignment: CDR1 KGHSH and CDR2 LQKENI.

The table lists this clone with a count of one. The gene calls are TRBV9 and TRBJ2-7, with 11 bases identical to TRBD2. In germline, CDR1 is SGDLS, CDR2 YYNGEE. The CDR3 covers 15 residues. The V and J ends lost 5 bases and 2 bases, in that order; junction bases with no gene match: 6. The CDR3 DNA reads as TGTGCCAGCAGAGAGGGACTAGCGGATCCCTACGAGCAGTACTTC. It is translated as CASREGLADPYEQYF.

The chain links TRBV12-5 to TRBJ2-1, with 7 bases fitting TRBD2. The ends lost 4 bases at V and 5 bases at J; junction bases unmatched: 11. The CDR3 has 16 amino acids. The germline V gene encodes CDR1 LGHNT and CDR2 FRNRAP. The CDR3 DNA sequence: TGTGCTAGTGGTTCCCCCGGCGGGAGAATCGACAATGAGCAGTTCTTC. Amino acid sequence: CASGSPGGRIDNEQFF.

The chain employs TRBV29-1 and TRBJ2-7, with TRBD1 as a possible D gene (5 bases). In germline, CDR1 is SQVTM, CDR2 ANQGSEA. This CDR3 is built from 13 residues. Deletions cut 6 bases from V and 4 bases from J, with 16 bases between. The CDR3 bases are TGCAGCGTAAAGACCCGACAGATTTACGAGCAGTACTTC. Translated, it gives CSVKTRQIYEQYF.